Following are 32 T cell receptor beta chains from one sample sequenced in a study of shared clonotypes between healthy human individuals. The repertoire was sequenced with immunoSEQ multiplex PCR; TCRdb's copy has only in-frame clones and lacks some. The sample shows approximately 400,000 clones, roughly 96% of them seen only once. Sequenced input: memory CD8+ T cells sorted from blood. Indicated subset: CD45RO+ cells pooled with CCR7-negative TemRA cells. These receptors originate from a man aged 30-40 years in good health.

The chain employs TRBV5-1 and TRBJ1-4; 7 bases are a match to TRBD1. The germline CDR1 and CDR2 sequences are SGHRS and YFSETQ. V lost 4 bases to trimming and J lost 0 bases; unmatched junction nucleotides: 12. This CDR3 contains 18 residues. Here the CDR3 reads CASSPRQGDTATNEKLFF. For the CDR3, the DNA is TGCGCCAGCAGCCCACGGCAGGGGGATACAGCAACTAATGAAAAACTGTTTTTT. Variable domain in full (rest from reference TRBV5-1 and TRBJ1-4): KAGVTQTPRYLIKTRGQQVTLSCSPISGHRSVSWYQQTPGQGLQFLFEYFSETQRNKGNFPGRFSGRQFSNSRSEMNVSTLELGDSALYLCASSPRQGDTATNEKLFFGSGTQLSVL.

The chain links TRBV7-3 to TRBJ2-4, with D uncertain. The germline gives CDR1 SGHTA, CDR2 FQGTGA. This CDR3 is 13 amino acids long. V was clipped by 4 bases and J by 9 bases, with 13 bases between them. Written as DNA, the CDR3 is TGTGCCAGCAGCTCCCTCCCCGGTACCATTCAGTACTTC. This codes for CASSSLPGTIQYF.

The chain couples TRBV27 to TRBJ2-7, with D possibly being TRBD2 (5 bases). The CDR3 has 13 amino acids. Trimming took 5 bases from V and 3 from J, leaving 11 bases between them. Germline V gene sequence: CDR1 MNHEY, CDR2 SMNVEV (reference sequence). The CDR3 reads CASSAHGLYEQYF. In nucleotides, the CDR3 is TGTGCCAGCAGTGCCCACGGACTCTACGAGCAGTACTTC.

This chain uses TRBV7-2 with TRBJ1-5; no definite D call. V shed 1 base and J shed 7 bases, with 14 bases lying between them. Germline CDR1 and CDR2: SGHTA and FQGNSA. CDR3 length: 15 residues. CDR3 DNA: TGTGCCAGCAGCTTAGAATTAGGCAGAGGGCAGCCCCAGCATTTT. Residues: CASSLELGRGQPQHF.

The V gene is TRBV28, the J gene TRBJ1-5; a weak D match, TRBD1 (6 bases). Trimming left V 10 bases short and J 1 base short, with 14 bases between. Looked up from germline, CDR1 is MDHEN and CDR2 is SYDVKM. The CDR3 consists of 14 residues. CDR3 loop: CAIMGTLSNQPQHF. As DNA, the CDR3 is TGTGCCATAATGGGGACACTGAGCAATCAGCCCCAGCATTTT.

The chain has TRBV18 and TRBJ2-7, with D tentatively TRBD1 (6 bases). CDR3 size: 13 residues. Germline V gives CDR1 KGHSH, CDR2 LQKENI. V was trimmed by 2 bases and J by 3 bases, leaving 8 bases between them. CDR3 sequence: CASSPRGGYEQYF. The CDR3 region has the DNA TGTGCCAGCTCACCAAGAGGGGGCTACGAGCAGTACTTC.

This clone has only one observation. The chain employs TRBV27 and TRBJ1-2; 8 bases are a match to TRBD1. The V gene end was trimmed by 6 bases and the J gene end by 6 bases; junction bases not matched to a gene: 12. The CDR3 spans 15 residues. Germline V gives CDR1 MNHEY, CDR2 SMNVEV (reference sequence). CDR3 protein: CASSPTGGRGHGYTF. CDR3 DNA: TGTGCCAGCAGCCCGACCGGGGGCAGGGGGCATGGCTACACCTTC.

The CDR3, as DNA: TGTGCCAGCAGGGACAGGTCCTTCGGCGAGCAGTACTTC. Amino acids: CASRDRSFGEQYF. This sequence joins TRBV28 and TRBJ2-7, with 7 positions matching TRBD1. The CDR3 contains 13 residues. Germline V gene lookup returns CDR1 MDHEN and CDR2 SYDVKM. J was trimmed by 6 bases and V by 6 bases; bases with no gene match: 8.

This rearrangement joins TRBV5-1 to TRBJ1-2; possible D gene TRBD1, 5 bases. This CDR3 has 15 residues. The germline V gene has CDR1 SGHRS and CDR2 YFSETQ. V dropped 2 bases and J dropped 5 bases, with 16 bases sitting between them. CDR3 region: CASSLAGGGSYGYTF. The CDR3 nucleotides read TGCGCCAGCAGCTTAGCGGGTGGGGGTTCTTATGGCTACACCTTC.

The chain couples TRBV16 to TRBJ1-2; D uncertain. From germline, CDR1 is KGHSY and CDR2 FQNENV. The CDR3 has 14 amino acids. V gave up 6 bases and J gave up 0 bases, with 11 bases separating them. The CDR3 DNA is TGTGCCAGCAGTGAACGCGGAGCTAACTATGGCTACACCTTC. Amino acids: CASSERGANYGYTF. Together with reference TRBV16 and TRBJ1-2, the CDR3 gives the full variable domain: GEEVAQTPKHLVRGEGQKAKLYCAPIKGHSYVFWYQQVLKNEFKFLISFQNENVFDETGMPKERFSAKCLPNSPCSLEIQATKLEDSAVYFCASSERGANYGYTFGSGTRLTVV.

This chain uses TRBV7-3 with TRBJ2-7; 8 bases map to TRBD2. Trimming removed 0 bases from V and 2 bases from J; junction bases left unmatched: 3. CDR3 size: 15 residues. Germline lookup yields CDR1 SGHTA and CDR2 FQGTGA. The CDR3 coding sequence is TGTGCCAGCAGCTTAACCGGGACTAGTACCTACGAGCAGTACTTC. Its translation is CASSLTGTSTYEQYF.

This clone was recorded once. This chain uses TRBV6-1 with TRBJ1-2; D unclear. V dropped 2 bases and J dropped 5 bases, with 6 bases sitting between them. Germline V gives CDR1 MNHNS, CDR2 SASEGT. This CDR3 is built from 12 residues. The CDR3 DNA sequence: TGTGCCAGCAGTGAACTCGGATATGGCTACACCTTC. This sequence encodes CASSELGYGYTF.

The rearrangement links TRBV9 to TRBJ2-3, with a tentative D call TRBD2 (5 bases). Per germline, CDR1 SGDLS and CDR2 YYNGEE. The V and J ends lost 3 bases and 2 bases respectively, with 16 bases between them. The CDR3 length is 16 residues. CDR3: CASSASGLTLTDTQYF. CDR3 DNA: TGTGCCAGCAGCGCATCCGGACTGACGCTCACAGATACGCAGTATTTT.

The genes are TRBV25-1 and TRBJ1-1; weak D call: TRBD1 (6 bases). The CDR3 runs to 15 residues. Per the germline V gene, CDR1 is MGHDK and CDR2 is SYGVNS. V dropped 6 bases and J dropped 2 bases, with 16 bases sitting between them. The CDR3 loop reads CASRPRGGTNTEAFF. As DNA, the CDR3 is TGTGCCAGCAGACCAAGGGGGGGAACCAACACTGAAGCTTTCTTT.

The CDR3 sequence: CASSRVTGTGANVLTF. The CDR3 DNA follows: TGTGCCAGCAGCCGAGTGACAGGGACCGGGGCCAACGTCCTGACTTTC. The chain is built from TRBV5-6 and TRBJ2-6; 7 bases agree with TRBD1. In germline, CDR1 is SGHDT, CDR2 YYEEEE. With 4 bases clipped from V and 4 bases from J, the junction kept 8 bases outside the gene matches. The CDR3 loop spans 16 amino acids.

The genes are TRBV11-2 and TRBJ2-7; a weak D match, TRBD2 (6 bases). The V gene's germline CDR1 is SGHAT and CDR2 FQNNGV. This CDR3 comprises 14 residues. V shed 5 bases and J shed 3 bases, with 14 bases lying between them. The CDR3 sequence: CASSPRGLDYEQYF. CDR3 coding DNA: TGTGCCAGCAGCCCCCGGGGACTCGACTACGAGCAGTACTTC.

This clone has a single count. The chain couples TRBV6-5 to TRBJ1-2, with a possible D match to TRBD1 (5 bases). The V gene's germline CDR1 is MNHEY and CDR2 SVGAGI. This CDR3 contains 14 residues. V was clipped by 3 bases and J by 5 bases, with 13 bases between them. The CDR3 sequence: CASSYQLEGYGYTF. For the CDR3, the DNA is TGTGCCAGCAGTTATCAGTTGGAGGGGTATGGCTACACCTTC.

The rearrangement uses TRBV25-1 and TRBJ2-1, with D unclear. This CDR3 spans 11 amino acids. Germline assignment: CDR1 MGHDK and CDR2 SYGVNS. V was shortened by 4 bases and J by 6 bases, with 4 bases between the two germline ends. CDR3 nucleotides: TGTGCCAGCAGTGCCCTCAATGAGCAGTTCTTC. Amino acids: CASSALNEQFF. Looking up the rest from reference TRBV25-1 and TRBJ2-1 gives the full variable domain: EADIYQTPRYLVIGTGKKITLECSQTMGHDKMYWYQQDPGMELHLIHYSYGVNSTEKGDLSSESTVSRIRTEHFPLTLESARPSHTSQYLCASSALNEQFFGPGTRLTVL.

The J gene is TRBJ2-6, the V gene TRBV5-6, with TRBD2 as a possible D gene (5 bases). V was pared by 4 bases and J by 4 bases, with 12 bases between. Germline values: CDR1 SGHDT, CDR2 YYEEEE. The CDR3 is 15 amino acids. The CDR3 protein is CASSPEASGANVLTF. CDR3 DNA sequence: TGTGCCAGCAGCCCGGAGGCTTCCGGGGCCAACGTCCTGACTTTC.

V gene TRBV7-9 combines with J gene TRBJ2-3; 8 bases align to TRBD2. V shed 5 bases, J shed 6 bases, and the junction held 7 bases outside the gene matches. This CDR3 is built from 14 residues. Germline loops: CDR1 SEHNR, CDR2 FQNEAQ (reference sequence). This CDR3 is CASSQLAGRDTQYF. The CDR3 DNA is TGTGCCAGCAGCCAGCTAGCGGGCCGTGATACGCAGTATTTT.

The CDR3 spells CASSLRATNEKLFF. CDR3 DNA sequence: TGTGCCAGCAGCCTCAGGGCAACTAATGAAAAACTGTTTTTT. The V and J genes are TRBV7-9 and TRBJ1-4, with D perhaps TRBD1 (5 bases). The V and J ends lost 5 bases and 0 bases respectively, with 7 bases between them. Germline V lookup: CDR1 SEHNR, CDR2 FQNEAQ (reference sequence). The CDR3 is 14 amino acids.

The chain recombines TRBV10-3 with TRBJ2-5, with D tentatively TRBD2 (5 bases). V was trimmed by 10 bases and J by 5 bases, leaving 26 bases between them. Germline V gene lookup returns CDR1 ENHRY and CDR2 SYGVKD. CDR3 size: 16 residues. The CDR3 DNA is TGTGCCAGGCCTCGAAGTAAGGCGTCGGAGGTGGAGACCCAGTACTTC. Protein product: CARPRSKASEVETQYF.

This clone was observed a single time. Compared with germline, one end of the junction differs, possibly owing to a read error. Here the CDR3 DNA reads TGTGCTAGCAGCTCCAGCGGGAGCACAGATACGCAGTATTTT. Protein product: CASSSSGSTDTQYF. The chain combines TRBV7-7 with TRBJ2-3, with a weak D call TRBD2 (6 bases). There are 14 residues in the CDR3. The V gene's germline CDR1 is SSHAT and CDR2 FNYEAQ (reference sequence). Together with reference TRBV7-7 and TRBJ2-3, the CDR3 gives the full variable domain: GAGVSQSPRYKVTKRGQDVTLRCDPISSHATLYWYQQALGQGPEFLTYFNYEAQPDKSGLPSDRFSAERPEGSISTLTIQRTEQRDSAMYRCASSSSGSTDTQYFGPGTRLTVL.

The chain couples TRBV18 to TRBJ2-7; D is perhaps TRBD2 (5 bases). CDR3 length: 13 residues. The V end lost 1 base, the J end lost 3 bases, and 7 bases lay between the germline ends. Germline V CDR1 and CDR2: KGHSH, LQKENI. This chain's CDR3 is CASSPRSGYEQYF. As DNA, the CDR3 is TGTGCCAGCTCACCACGGAGCGGCTACGAGCAGTACTTC.

The chain joins TRBV5-1 to TRBJ2-1; the match to TRBD2 covers 7 bases. J lost 0 bases, V lost 3 bases, and 3 bases had no gene match. The CDR3 extends over 15 amino acids. Germline CDR1 reads SGHRS; CDR2 reads YFSETQ. CDR3 sequence: CASSYTSASYNEQFF. CDR3 in DNA: TGCGCCAGCAGCTATACTAGCGCCTCCTACAATGAGCAGTTCTTC.

The chain couples TRBV5-1 to TRBJ2-1; 10 bases map to TRBD2. This CDR3 is built from 16 residues. Germline CDR1 SGHRS, CDR2 YFSETQ. Unmatched junction bases numbered 2, after V lost 2 bases and J lost 0 bases. CDR3: CASSFRLAGSYNEQFF. For the CDR3, the DNA is TGCGCCAGCAGCTTTCGACTAGCGGGCTCCTACAATGAGCAGTTCTTC.

This chain uses TRBV28 with TRBJ2-7, with 9 bases fitting TRBD1. The ends lost 5 bases at V and 2 bases at J; junction bases unmatched: 7. This CDR3 is built from 15 residues. In germline, CDR1 is MDHEN, CDR2 SYDVKM. This CDR3 reads CASSEAGTGPYEQYF. DNA of the CDR3: TGTGCCAGCAGTGAGGCCGGGACAGGGCCCTACGAGCAGTACTTC.

This chain joins TRBV5-4 and TRBJ2-2, with TRBD2 identical over 8 bases. The germline CDR1 and CDR2 sequences are SGHNT and YYREEE (reference sequence). The trim removed 5 bases at V and 0 bases at J, leaving 3 bases unmatched. The CDR3 consists of 15 residues. The DNA for the CDR3 is TGTGCCAGCAGTCCGGGACTAGCGAACACCGGGGAGCTGTTTTTT. Translated, it gives CASSPGLANTGELFF.

The chain carries TRBV28 and TRBJ1-4, with a tentative D call TRBD1 (6 bases). V lost 7 bases and J lost 4, with 13 bases in between. Germline assignment: CDR1 MDHEN and CDR2 SYDVKM. CDR3 size: 14 residues. CDR3 protein: CASIPGHDNEKLFF. The CDR3 nucleotides read TGTGCCAGCATCCCGGGACACGATAATGAAAAACTGTTTTTT.

The gene calls are TRBV7-9 and TRBJ2-7; the D is unclear. The CDR3 has 12 residues. The V and J ends lost 3 bases and 5 bases respectively, with 8 bases between them. The germline V gene has CDR1 SEHNR and CDR2 FQNEAQ (reference sequence). The CDR3 sequence is CASSFIVHEQYF. CDR3 in DNA: TGTGCCAGCAGCTTCATAGTCCACGAGCAGTACTTC.

This clone was observed a handful of times. V and J are TRBV7-9 and TRBJ2-4, with 7 bases aligning to TRBD1. The CDR3 is 12 amino acids. Trimming at V came to 5 bases and at J to 15 bases, leaving 10 bases not matched to a gene. Germline CDR1 SEHNR, CDR2 FQNEAQ (reference sequence). DNA of the CDR3: TGTGCCAGCAGCCCACCACAGGGGTTGAGGTACTTC. It is translated as CASSPPQGLRYF.

This chain links TRBV7-9 with TRBJ2-1; a weak D match, TRBD2 (6 bases). Trimming took off 4 bases at V and 4 bases at J, with 20 bases between the two ends. The CDR3 has 17 residues. The germline gives CDR1 SEHNR, CDR2 FQNEAQ (reference sequence). This CDR3 is CASSYPSARQFYNEQFF. The CDR3 bases are TGTGCCAGCAGCTACCCTAGCGCCAGACAGTTTTACAATGAGCAGTTCTTC.